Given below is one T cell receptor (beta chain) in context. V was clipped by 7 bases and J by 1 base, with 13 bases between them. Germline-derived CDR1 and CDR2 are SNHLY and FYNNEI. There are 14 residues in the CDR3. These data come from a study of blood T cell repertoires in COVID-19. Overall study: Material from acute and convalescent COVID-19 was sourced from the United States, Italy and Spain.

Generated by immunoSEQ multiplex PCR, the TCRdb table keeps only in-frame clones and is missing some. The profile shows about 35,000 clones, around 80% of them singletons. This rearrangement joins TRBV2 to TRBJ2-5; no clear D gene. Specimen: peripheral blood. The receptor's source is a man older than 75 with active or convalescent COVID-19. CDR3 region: CASTSTIFQETQYF. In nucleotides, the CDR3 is TGTGCCAGCACTTCTACTATCTTCCAAGAGACCCAGTACTTC.